Below, 29 T cell receptor beta chains from the same sample are listed, as sequenced in a study of T cell changes during pregnancy in multiple sclerosis. Repertoires were generated with immunoSEQ multiplex PCR, while TCRdb's copy carries only in-frame clones and drops some. The profile shows fewer than 75,000 clones, 80% to 95% of them singletons. The material was peripheral blood, obtained in the second trimester of pregnancy. The receptors originated from a female donor with multiple sclerosis, enrolled in a pregnancy study.

The rearrangement links TRBV19 to TRBJ1-1, with 12 nucleotides matching TRBD1. Germline trimming cut 4 bases from V and 4 bases from J; bases unmatched to any gene: 4. Per germline, CDR1 LNHDA and CDR2 SQIVND (reference sequence). The CDR3 is 15 amino acids. CDR3 amino acids: CASSRGQGAGTEAFF. In DNA form, the CDR3 reads TGTGCCAGTAGTAGGGGACAGGGGGCCGGCACTGAAGCTTTCTTT.

This clone was seen a few times. The gene calls are TRBV5-6 and TRBJ1-1; D possibly corresponds to TRBD1 (5 bases). CDR3 length equals 14 residues. Germline CDR1 SGHDT, CDR2 YYEEEE. Trimming took 0 bases from V and 4 from J, leaving 10 bases between them. This CDR3 reads CASSLGRQSTEAFF. The CDR3 bases are TGTGCCAGCAGCTTGGGCAGACAGTCCACTGAAGCTTTCTTT.

This sequence joins TRBV27 and TRBJ1-2; TRBD1 agrees at 7 bases. V lost 8 bases to trimming and J lost 12 bases; unmatched junction nucleotides: 9. This CDR3 is 11 amino acids long. Germline CDR1 and CDR2: MNHEY and SMNVEV (reference sequence). Here the CDR3 reads CASGGSRGDTF. CDR3 nucleotide sequence: TGTGCCAGCGGGGGATCCAGGGGGGACACCTTC.

V is TRBV27 and J is TRBJ1-1, with D perhaps matching TRBD1 (6 bases). Per germline, CDR1 MNHEY and CDR2 SMNVEV (reference sequence). The CDR3 totals 16 residues. With 4 bases removed from V and 4 bases from J, the gap between germline ends came to 19 bases. The CDR3: CASSSPGHRGGTEAFF. CDR3 DNA: TGTGCCAGCAGTTCGCCGGGACACCGGGGGGGCACTGAAGCTTTCTTT.

V gene TRBV27 combines with J gene TRBJ2-2; 11 bases match TRBD1. Germline values: CDR1 MNHEY, CDR2 SMNVEV (reference sequence). This CDR3 is 16 amino acids long. Losses at the gene ends were 6 bases for V and 4 bases for J; bases not matched to a gene: 7. CDR3 bases: TGTGCCAGCAGATTTACCGGGACAGGGGGCACCGGGGAGCTGTTTTTT. Protein: CASRFTGTGGTGELFF.

The count of this clone is one. The chain carries TRBV5-6 and TRBJ2-1, with 7 positions matching TRBD1. Germline CDR1 SGHDT, CDR2 YYEEEE. The CDR3 is 15 amino acids. V was pared by 0 bases and J by 7 bases, with 7 bases of the junction left unmatched. CDR3 coding DNA: TGTGCCAGCAGCTTGGCCGGGACAGTTTGGAATGAGCAGTTCTTC. The encoded protein is CASSLAGTVWNEQFF.

The rearrangement joins TRBV10-3 to TRBJ2-2; D might be TRBD2 (6 bases). Trimming pared 6 bases from V and 3 bases from J, leaving 11 bases between. The CDR3 totals 14 residues. In germline, CDR1 is ENHRY, CDR2 SYGVKD. The CDR3 DNA follows: TGTGCCATCAGCCGGGGGAGTGACACCGGGGAGCTGTTTTTT. This encodes CAISRGSDTGELFF.

This chain connects TRBV30 to TRBJ1-2; perhaps TRBD1 as D (6 bases). This CDR3 spans 14 amino acids. V was pared by 3 bases and J by 5 bases, with 16 bases between. Germline V gene lookup returns CDR1 GTSNPN and CDR2 SVGIG (reference sequence). The CDR3 coding sequence is TGTGCCTGGAGGATGGACCGAACAGGGTATGGCTACACCTTC. Its protein product is CAWRMDRTGYGYTF.

The chain employs TRBV29-1 and TRBJ2-3; tentatively, D is TRBD1 (5 bases). V lost 0 bases, J lost 6 bases, and 16 bases lay in between. The germline gives CDR1 SQVTM, CDR2 ANQGSEA. The CDR3 loop spans 15 amino acids. The CDR3 loop reads CSVEDWGGGGDTQYF. The CDR3 nucleotides read TGCAGCGTTGAAGATTGGGGCGGTGGTGGGGATACGCAGTATTTT.

The chain uses TRBV7-2 and TRBJ2-5; 12 bases agree with TRBD2. The CDR3 has 15 amino acids. V lost 5 bases to trimming and J lost 5 bases; unmatched junction nucleotides: 6. CDR1 is SGHTA and CDR2 is FQGNSA in the germline V gene. CDR3 sequence: CASSPRLAGAETQYF. The CDR3 DNA is TGTGCCAGCAGCCCCCGACTAGCGGGGGCCGAGACCCAGTACTTC.

The chain combines TRBV7-2 with TRBJ1-6; D uncertain. CDR3 length: 19 amino acids. The germline V and J ends were trimmed by 2 bases and 0 bases, with 17 bases remaining between them. Germline V lookup: CDR1 SGHTA, CDR2 FQGNSA. CDR3 in DNA: TGTGCCAGCAGCTTATTCGGATCCCCGGGGAGCTCCTATAATTCACCCCTCCACTTT. It yields the protein CASSLFGSPGSSYNSPLHF.

This chain links TRBV7-8 with TRBJ2-6, with 8 positions matching TRBD1. V lost 7 bases, J lost 1 base, and 15 bases stayed unmatched. From germline, CDR1 is SGHVS and CDR2 FQNEAQ. The CDR3 is made up of 19 amino acids. CDR3 nucleotides: TGTGCCAGCAACCCTTACGGGACAGGCCCCCGGTCTGGGGCCAACGTCCTGACTTTC. As protein: CASNPYGTGPRSGANVLTF.

The rearrangement uses TRBV29-1 and TRBJ1-1; no reliable D call. CDR1 and CDR2 (germline): SQVTM, ANQGSEA. The length of the CDR3 is 10 residues. The V end lost 3 bases, the J end lost 6 bases, and 5 bases lay between the germline ends. This CDR3 is CSVEGPEAFF. CDR3 in DNA: TGCAGCGTTGAGGGCCCTGAAGCTTTCTTT.

This chain links TRBV11-3 with TRBJ1-1; D not resolved. The ends were cut back, 4 bases at V and 0 bases at J, with 9 bases in the middle. The germline V gene has CDR1 SGHNT and CDR2 YENEEA. The CDR3 sequence is 14 residues long. CDR3 in amino acids: CASSSSAVNTEAFF. In DNA, the CDR3 is TGTGCCAGCAGCTCTTCGGCGGTGAACACTGAAGCTTTCTTT.

This clone showed up just once. The chain has TRBV5-1 and TRBJ2-3, with D hard to call. CDR1 SGHRS and CDR2 YFSETQ come from the germline V gene. There are 16 residues in the CDR3. V dropped 0 bases and J dropped 0 bases, with 11 bases sitting between them. CDR3 coding DNA: TGCGCCAGCAGCTTGGTTGTTGGGCAGAGCACAGATACGCAGTATTTT. This translates into CASSLVVGQSTDTQYF.

The V and J genes are TRBV10-3 and TRBJ2-7; 12 nucleotides agree with TRBD1. This CDR3 spans 14 amino acids. J gave up 7 bases and V 7 bases, and 8 bases lay outside the gene matches. The germline CDR1 and CDR2 sequences are ENHRY and SYGVKD. CDR3 sequence: CAINSGTGGGEQYF. The CDR3 nucleotides are TGTGCCATCAATTCCGGGACAGGGGGCGGGGAGCAGTACTTC.

The chain couples TRBV30 to TRBJ1-2; 8 positions agree with TRBD1. V lost 5 bases to trimming and J lost 1 base; unmatched junction nucleotides: 6. The germline gives CDR1 GTSNPN, CDR2 SVGIG (reference sequence). There are 14 residues in the CDR3. CDR3 sequence (DNA): TGTGCCTGGCTTGACAGGGGCGTTAACTATGGCTACACCTTC. Translation: CAWLDRGVNYGYTF.

A single count supports this clone. V usage is TRBV10-3 and J usage is TRBJ2-3; D is perhaps TRBD2 (6 bases). Germline CDR1 is ENHRY and CDR2 is SYGVKD. Trimming pared 1 base from V and 5 bases from J, leaving 13 bases between. CDR3 length: 15 residues. DNA of the CDR3: TGTGCCATCAGTGAGTGGGGAGGCCAGGGAGATACGCAGTATTTT. This encodes CAISEWGGQGDTQYF.

The rearrangement uses TRBV7-9 and TRBJ2-7; TRBD1 aligns across 10 bases. V shed 3 bases, J shed 3 bases, and the junction held 5 bases outside the gene matches. Germline V gives CDR1 SEHNR, CDR2 FQNEAQ (reference sequence). The CDR3 has 15 amino acids. Here the CDR3 reads CASSLGTGVHYEQYF. Here the CDR3 DNA reads TGTGCCAGCAGCTTGGGGACAGGGGTCCACTACGAGCAGTACTTC.

The gene calls are TRBV7-9 and TRBJ2-2, with TRBD2 matching over 11 bases. Germline assignment: CDR1 SEHNR and CDR2 FQNEAQ (reference sequence). Germline trimming cut 6 bases from V and 6 bases from J; bases unmatched to any gene: 9. CDR3 length equals 16 residues. The CDR3 region has the DNA TGTGCCAGCAGACCAAAGACTAGCGGGGTGTCCGGGGAGCTGTTTTTT. Protein product: CASRPKTSGVSGELFF.

The chain couples TRBV5-4 to TRBJ2-7; 7 bases are shared with TRBD2. CDR3 size: 16 residues. V lost 2 bases to trimming and J lost 4 bases; unmatched junction nucleotides: 12. Germline CDR1 is SGHNT and CDR2 is YYREEE (reference sequence). As DNA, the CDR3 is TGTGCCAGCAGCTTATCTACTAGCGAGAGTAGGTACGAGCAGTACTTC. This sequence encodes CASSLSTSESRYEQYF.

V is TRBV10-1 and J is TRBJ2-3; D possibly corresponds to TRBD2 (6 bases). Germline CDR1 and CDR2: WNHNN and SYGVQD (reference sequence). The CDR3 totals 13 residues. With 7 bases removed from V and 1 base from J, the gap between germline ends came to 9 bases. CDR3 in amino acids: CASTGGGTDTQYF. DNA for the CDR3: TGCGCCAGCACCGGGGGTGGCACAGATACGCAGTATTTT.

This chain uses TRBV7-2 with TRBJ1-2, with D unresolved. The CDR3 is made up of 15 amino acids. V dropped 1 base and J dropped 8 bases, with 17 bases sitting between them. Germline-derived CDR1 and CDR2 are SGHTA and FQGNSA. CDR3 sequence: CASSLVVEGTGGYTF. The DNA of the CDR3 is TGTGCCAGCAGCTTAGTAGTCGAGGGAACGGGGGGCTACACCTTC.

The gene calls are TRBV12-5 and TRBJ2-7; D perhaps matches TRBD2 (6 bases). Trimming removed 6 bases at V and 9 bases at J, with 9 bases between. Per germline, CDR1 LGHNT and CDR2 FRNRAP. The CDR3 is 10 amino acids. The CDR3: CASGMGGQYF. DNA of the CDR3: TGTGCTAGTGGGATGGGAGGGCAGTACTTC.

The chain carries TRBV7-2 and TRBJ2-7, with 16 bases matching TRBD2. The V segment lost 4 bases and the J segment 6 bases; nucleotides outside the gene matches: 6. Germline values: CDR1 SGHTA, CDR2 FQGNSA. This CDR3 contains 16 residues. The CDR3 DNA reads TGTGCCAGCAGCTCGGGACTAGCGGGAGGGCCTGGCGAGCAGTACTTC. Translated: CASSSGLAGGPGEQYF.

This rearrangement joins TRBV19 to TRBJ2-7; 10 bases match TRBD1. The CDR3 runs 14 residues. V gave up 0 bases and J gave up 4 bases; unmatched junction bases: 0. In germline, CDR1 is LNHDA, CDR2 SQIVND (reference sequence). This CDR3 reads CASSIEDRGYEQYF. CDR3 nucleotide sequence: TGTGCCAGTAGTATAGAGGACAGGGGGTACGAGCAGTACTTC.

The chain joins TRBV7-9 to TRBJ2-7; a possible D gene is TRBD2 (6 bases). This CDR3 contains 15 residues. Trimming cost V 5 bases and J 5 bases, with 19 bases left between them. CDR1 is SEHNR, CDR2 FQNEAQ, per germline (reference sequence). The CDR3 spells CASSQSRGTFDEQYF. CDR3 DNA: TGTGCCAGCAGCCAGAGCCGCGGGACCTTCGACGAGCAGTACTTC.

J is TRBJ2-7 and V is TRBV7-8; 8 bases align to TRBD2. Germline assignment: CDR1 SGHVS and CDR2 FQNEAQ. CDR3 length: 15 residues. V shed 5 bases and J 2 bases; nucleotides not matched to a gene: 8. CDR3 amino acids: CASSATSAGAYEQYF. The CDR3 coding sequence is TGTGCCAGCAGCGCGACTAGCGCAGGAGCCTACGAGCAGTACTTC.

The chain joins TRBV11-2 to TRBJ1-5; TRBD1 matches at 7 bases. The trim removed 1 base at V and 7 bases at J, leaving 10 bases unmatched. From germline, CDR1 is SGHAT and CDR2 FQNNGV. The CDR3 extends over 16 amino acids. CDR3 region: CASSLGQGEVKQPQHF. The CDR3 DNA reads as TGTGCCAGCAGCTTAGGCCAGGGGGAGGTAAAGCAGCCCCAGCATTTT.